The 25 T cell receptor beta chains given below trace back to one sample, sequenced in a study of identical twins. TCRdb passed the 5' RACE reads through MiXCR, listing each CDR3 protein once. Here the sample spans about 330,000 distinct CDR3 sequences, about 12% being singletons. The sample was also reused in another study, on yellow fever vaccine responses in identical twins.

The sequenced sample was CD8+ T cells sorted from blood. The receptors were sampled from a woman aged 18-29 years in good health.

This clonotype occurred a few times. The chain couples TRBV11-2 to TRBJ2-2, with D uncertain. Germline CDR1 is SGHAT and CDR2 is FQNNGV. The CDR3 has 15 residues. Deletions cut 0 bases from V and 1 base from J, with 6 bases between. The CDR3 here is CASSLDQRNTGELFF. The CDR3 coding sequence is TGTGCCAGCAGCTTAGATCAACGGAACACCGGGGAGCTGTTTTTT.

The chain links TRBV4-2 to TRBJ1-5; the match to TRBD1 covers 9 bases. Germline-derived CDR1 and CDR2 are LGHNA and YNFKEQ. V trimming: 5 bases; J trimming: 6 bases; junction bases outside the gene matches: 8. CDR3 length equals 15 residues. The CDR3 spells CASSIWTGDGQPQHF. For the CDR3, the DNA is TGTGCCAGCAGCATTTGGACAGGGGACGGTCAGCCCCAGCATTTT.

This clonotype has more than one count but fewer than ten. V is TRBV6-1 and J is TRBJ2-7; D might be TRBD2 (6 bases). V was shortened by 5 bases and J by 5 bases, with 22 bases between the two germline ends. Per the germline V gene, CDR1 is MNHNS and CDR2 is SASEGT. The CDR3 sequence is 16 residues long. CDR3 DNA sequence: TGTGCCAGCAGTAAGCCGGGACTCCTATGGACCAACGAGCAGTACGTC. This codes for CASSKPGLLWTNEQYV.

This clonotype was found a few times. The chain has TRBV6-4 and TRBJ2-1; 10 bases map to TRBD2. The ends lost 3 bases at V and 7 bases at J; junction bases unmatched: 6. This CDR3 is built from 15 residues. Germline values: CDR1 MRHNA, CDR2 SNTAGT. Here the CDR3 reads CASSESGGAANEQFF. The DNA for the CDR3 is TGTGCCAGCAGTGAGAGCGGGGGGGCAGCAAATGAGCAGTTCTTC.

The V gene is TRBV24-1, the J gene TRBJ2-1; 7 positions match TRBD2. The CDR3 runs 15 residues. V lost 1 base to trimming and J lost 4 bases; unmatched junction nucleotides: 3. Germline V CDR1 and CDR2: KGHDR, SFDVKD. CDR3 sequence (DNA): TGTGCCACCAGTGATTTTTCGGGGGGATACAATGAGCAGTTCTTC. It yields the protein CATSDFSGGYNEQFF.

This clonotype came up a few times. The gene calls are TRBV20-1 and TRBJ2-3; unclear D gene. Germline V gene data show CDR1 as DFQATT and CDR2 as SNEGSKA (reference sequence). Trimming shortened V by 3 bases and J by 4 bases, and 17 bases separated the two germline ends. The CDR3 runs to 15 residues. This chain's CDR3 is CSASLPARVPDTQYF. CDR3 in DNA: TGCAGTGCTAGTTTGCCAGCACGGGTCCCAGATACGCAGTATTTT.

This clonotype was seen more than once but under ten times. The chain joins TRBV28 to TRBJ2-7; possibly TRBD1 or TRBD2 for D (5 bases each). V dropped 5 bases and J dropped 0 bases, with 14 bases sitting between them. Germline lookup yields CDR1 MDHEN and CDR2 SYDVKM. The CDR3 covers 15 residues. The CDR3 DNA sequence: TGTGCCAGCAGTACCCGGGACCGGAGCTCCTACGAGCAGTACGTC. Protein: CASSTRDRSSYEQYV.

This clonotype was counted between two and nine times. J is TRBJ2-1 and V is TRBV3-1; TRBD2 agrees at 8 bases. Germline CDR1 LGHDT, CDR2 YNNKEL (reference sequence). The CDR3 spans 16 residues. With V trimmed by 3 bases and J by 2 bases, 6 bases remained unmatched. CDR3 protein: CASSHERGRTYNEQFF. In DNA, the CDR3 is TGTGCCAGCAGCCATGAGCGGGGGAGAACCTACAATGAGCAGTTCTTC.

This clonotype came up a few times. The CDR3 loop is CSARVVGLPAYEQYF. CDR3 sequence (DNA): TGCAGTGCTAGAGTTGTCGGACTACCTGCCTACGAGCAGTACTTC. J is TRBJ2-7 and V is TRBV20-1; D is perhaps TRBD2 (6 bases). The CDR3 runs 15 residues. The germline V gene encodes CDR1 DFQATT and CDR2 SNEGSKA (reference sequence). Between the trimmed V and J ends, which lost 1 base and 2 bases, there was a span of 15 bases.

This clonotype was seen a few times. The J gene is TRBJ2-3, the V gene TRBV3-1, with D perhaps matching TRBD1 or TRBD2 (6 bases each). The CDR3 runs 22 residues. CDR1 is LGHDT, CDR2 YNNKEL, per germline (reference sequence). The germline V and J ends were trimmed by 1 base and 6 bases, with 35 bases remaining between them. CDR3 region: CASSQVIIRTGGEWGAPDTQYF. DNA of the CDR3: TGTGCCAGCAGCCAAGTTATTATCCGGACCGGTGGGGAGTGGGGGGCACCCGATACGCAGTATTTT.

This clonotype was counted only a few times. This chain uses TRBV9 with TRBJ2-5, with 9 bases aligning to TRBD1. This CDR3 is built from 14 residues. Germline V gene data show CDR1 as SGDLS and CDR2 as YYNGEE. V trimming: 2 bases; J trimming: 2 bases; junction bases outside the gene matches: 1. This chain's CDR3 is CASSVGTGQETQYF. DNA of the CDR3: TGTGCCAGCAGCGTTGGGACAGGGCAAGAGACCCAGTACTTC.

V gene TRBV4-1 combines with J gene TRBJ1-2, with TRBD1 matching over 7 bases. CDR3 length: 15 residues. The ends lost 2 bases at V and 1 base at J; junction bases unmatched: 4. Germline CDR1 and CDR2: MGHRA and YSYEKL. CDR3 nucleotide sequence: TGCGCCAGCAGCCAACCGGGACAGAGTAACTATGGCTACACCTTC. This translates into CASSQPGQSNYGYTF.

The table lists this clonotype with a few counts. The genes are TRBV25-1 and TRBJ2-5; 10 nucleotides match TRBD1. This CDR3 is 15 amino acids long. Germline-derived CDR1 and CDR2 are MGHDK and SYGVNS. Trimming took 2 bases from V and 2 from J; bases not matched to a gene: 2. This CDR3 reads CASSETDRGQETQYF. CDR3 nucleotide sequence: TGTGCCAGCAGTGAAACGGACAGGGGGCAAGAGACCCAGTACTTC.

J is TRBJ2-7 and V is TRBV2; D is uncertain. The CDR3 is 12 amino acids. V gave up 6 bases and J gave up 4 bases, with 10 bases separating them. Per germline, CDR1 SNHLY and CDR2 FYNNEI. CDR3 amino acids: CASSPPGYEQYV. CDR3 DNA sequence: TGTGCCAGCAGCCCCCCCGGGTACGAGCAGTACGTC.

This chain joins TRBV15 and TRBJ1-5; D gene uncertain. Germline V lookup: CDR1 LNHNV, CDR2 YYDKDF (reference sequence). V shed 4 bases and J shed 0 bases, with 19 bases lying between them. This CDR3 contains 18 residues. In DNA, the CDR3 is TGTGCCACCAGCACCACCGGCCGTACAGTTTATAGCAATCAGCCCCAGCATTTT. Amino acid sequence: CATSTTGRTVYSNQPQHF.

The V and J genes are TRBV27 and TRBJ2-4, with D hard to call. With 0 bases removed from V and 3 bases from J, the gap between germline ends came to 3 bases. The CDR3 has 13 amino acids. Germline assignment: CDR1 MNHEY and CDR2 SMNVEV (reference sequence). Here the CDR3 DNA reads TGTGCCAGCAGTTTATCGGGCAAAAACATTCAGTACTTC. It yields the protein CASSLSGKNIQYF.

This clonotype was recorded at least ten times. CDR3 sequence reads: CASSLSLVGTDTQYF. CDR3 nucleotides: TGTGCCAGCAGTTTAAGTCTAGTTGGCACAGATACGCAGTATTTT. V is TRBV27 and J is TRBJ2-3, with D hard to call. V was shortened by 2 bases and J by 1 base, with 10 bases between the two germline ends. The CDR3 length is 15 residues. CDR1 and CDR2 (germline): MNHEY, SMNVEV (reference sequence).

The chain combines TRBV20-1 with TRBJ1-1; 8 bases agree with TRBD1. Germline lookup yields CDR1 DFQATT and CDR2 SNEGSKA (reference sequence). The CDR3 covers 12 residues. With 4 bases clipped from V and 5 bases from J, the junction kept 3 bases outside the gene matches. The CDR3 region has the DNA TGCAGTGCTAAACGGACAGGGACTGAAGCTTTCTTT. Protein product: CSAKRTGTEAFF.

This clonotype appeared many times. The V call is TRBV24-1, the J call TRBJ2-1; no clear D. V was cut by 3 bases and J by 2 bases, with 1 base left in between. The CDR3 is 12 amino acids. In germline, CDR1 is KGHDR, CDR2 SFDVKD. The CDR3 spells CATSDAYNEQFF. CDR3 DNA sequence: TGTGCCACCAGTGATGCCTACAATGAGCAGTTCTTC.

This clonotype showed up just a few times. The genes are TRBV6-2 or TRBV6-3 and TRBJ2-3; 8 bases map to TRBD1. CDR3 size: 14 residues. Germline V gene lookup returns CDR1 MNHEY and CDR2 SVGEGT. V was pared by 5 bases and J by 7 bases, with 8 bases of the junction left unmatched. In DNA form, the CDR3 reads TGTGCCAGCAGTCGAGGGACAGGTACCTATACGCAGTATTTT. Protein product: CASSRGTGTYTQYF.

This clonotype was recorded a few times. This chain connects TRBV20-1 to TRBJ2-7; weak D call: TRBD2 (6 bases). Germline-derived CDR1 and CDR2 are DFQATT and SNEGSKA (reference sequence). The CDR3 runs 12 residues. V gave up 4 bases and J gave up 2 bases, with 9 bases separating them. CDR3 nucleotides: TGCAGTGCTACCGGGACTCCCTACGAGCAGTACGTC. Translated, it gives CSATGTPYEQYV.

This clonotype appeared many times. The V gene is TRBV7-9, the J gene TRBJ1-2, with D tentatively TRBD1 (5 bases). V was cut by 1 base and J by 4 bases, with 13 bases left in between. Germline CDR1 SEHNR, CDR2 FQNEAQ (reference sequence). This CDR3 region has 15 residues. The CDR3 bases are TGTGCCAGCAGCTTAGGGGACGGGGATTCCTATGGCTACACCTTC. Translation gives CASSLGDGDSYGYTF.

This sequence joins TRBV11-2 and TRBJ1-4; D gene ambiguous. Germline V CDR1 and CDR2: SGHAT, FQNNGV. V was cut by 1 base and J by 8 bases, with 11 bases left in between. The CDR3 covers 14 residues. The DNA for the CDR3 is TGTGCCAGCAGCTTAGTGGGTCTGGGGGAAAAACTGTTTTTT. This sequence encodes CASSLVGLGEKLFF.

This clonotype was detected a few times. The chain links TRBV15 to TRBJ1-5, with D unresolved. CDR1 is LNHNV and CDR2 is YYDKDF in the germline V gene (reference sequence). The CDR3 totals 17 residues. The V and J ends lost 1 base and 0 bases respectively, with 13 bases between them. For the CDR3, the DNA is TGTGCCACCAGCAGAGTGTCCTCGAAAAATAGCAATCAGCCCCAGCATTTT. Residues: CATSRVSSKNSNQPQHF.

This rearrangement joins TRBV12-3 or TRBV12-4 to TRBJ2-1; TRBD2 matches at 9 bases. The CDR3 is 16 residues long. V shed 5 bases, J shed 9 bases, and the junction held 14 bases outside the gene matches. The CDR3 loop reads CASSDGASGNLSEQFF. The CDR3 DNA sequence: TGTGCCAGCAGTGATGGTGCTAGCGGGAACTTAAGTGAGCAGTTCTTC.